Shown below are 27 T cell receptor beta chains from a single sample sequenced in a study of shared clonotypes between healthy human individuals. Profiled with immunoSEQ multiplex PCR; TCRdb holds only in-frame clones, not every one. The sample has about 2.2 million clones, roughly 93% seen once. Terminally differentiated effector memory CD45RA+ cells were excluded by CCR7 positive selection of CD45RO-negative cells. The sequenced sample consisted of naive CD8+ T cells from PBMCs. The source of these receptors is a man aged 18 to 29 in good health. Some clones in this sample may be carry-over from other donors' samples.

The chain couples TRBV29-1 to TRBJ2-1, with 7 bases identical to TRBD2. This CDR3 is 15 amino acids long. Germline V gene lookup returns CDR1 SQVTM and CDR2 ANQGSEA. V dropped 7 bases and J dropped 5; count of bases not matched to a gene: 14. This CDR3 is CSAKKRDWVDNEQFF. In DNA, the CDR3 is TGCAGCGCGAAGAAGCGGGATTGGGTAGACAATGAGCAGTTCTTC.

The rearrangement joins TRBV4-3 to TRBJ1-2; D is perhaps TRBD1 (6 bases). The V end lost 2 bases, the J end lost 5 bases, and 15 bases lay between the germline ends. This CDR3 is built from 15 residues. Germline loops: CDR1 LGHNA, CDR2 YSLEER. The CDR3: CASSQTTGHRYGYTF. CDR3 nucleotide sequence: TGCGCCAGCAGCCAAACAACGGGACACCGGTATGGCTACACCTTC.

The chain has TRBV4-2 and TRBJ2-3; tentative D call: TRBD2 (6 bases). Trimming took off 4 bases at V and 2 bases at J, with 25 bases between the two ends. The CDR3 runs to 19 residues. Germline CDR1 LGHNA, CDR2 YNFKEQ. CDR3 DNA sequence: TGTGCCAGCAGCCCCTCTTGGGGTACCTTAGCGGCTTACACAGATACGCAGTATTTT. Protein sequence: CASSPSWGTLAAYTDTQYF.

This clone was observed once. The gene calls are TRBV28 and TRBJ1-1; D perhaps matches TRBD1 (6 bases). This CDR3 comprises 12 residues. V gave up 8 bases and J gave up 5 bases, with 12 bases separating them. The germline gives CDR1 MDHEN, CDR2 SYDVKM. The CDR3 sequence is CASGIGGTEAFF. The CDR3 bases are TGTGCCAGCGGAATAGGGGGTACTGAAGCTTTCTTT.

V is TRBV7-9 and J is TRBJ2-2; D is unresolved. This CDR3 region has 10 residues. The V and J ends lost 10 bases and 6 bases respectively, with 6 bases between them. Germline V lookup: CDR1 SEHNR, CDR2 FQNEAQ (reference sequence). The CDR3 loop is CATRPGELFF. CDR3 in DNA: TGTGCCACCCGGCCCGGGGAGCTGTTTTTT.

The count of this clone is one. This sequence joins TRBV6-1 and TRBJ2-1, with D tentatively TRBD2 (6 bases). The germline CDR1 and CDR2 sequences are MNHNS and SASEGT. V lost 2 bases, J lost 0 bases, and 14 bases lay in between. The CDR3 loop spans 17 amino acids. CDR3 sequence (DNA): TGTGCCAGCAGTGAACACCAGCGGGTTAGCTCCTACAATGAGCAGTTCTTC. This sequence encodes CASSEHQRVSSYNEQFF.

This clone was counted a single time. Additional DNA sequences in this sample encode the identical CDR3. V usage is TRBV7-9 and J usage is TRBJ1-1, with unresolved D. CDR1 SEHNR and CDR2 FQNEAQ come from the germline V gene (reference sequence). V shed 3 bases and J shed 6 bases, with 11 bases lying between them. The CDR3 is 13 amino acids. The CDR3 DNA reads as TGTGCCAGCAGCTTGGGAACGGCTCCTGAAGCTTTCTTT. Its protein is CASSLGTAPEAFF.

Comment on this clone: An end of the junction does not agree with germline; a read error may underlie this. The chain links TRBV10-3 to TRBJ2-3; D gene ambiguous. CDR1 and CDR2 from the germline V gene are ENHRY and SYGVKD. This CDR3 region has 15 residues. CDR3 nucleotide sequence: TGTGCCATCAGTGAGTCACTCGCCACCACATATACGCAGTATTTT. The encoded protein is CAISESLATTYTQYF.

The chain couples TRBV25-1 to TRBJ2-7; D ambiguous. The CDR3 contains 14 residues. Trimming removed 3 bases at V and 9 bases at J, with 18 bases between. CDR1 and CDR2 (germline): MGHDK, SYGVNS. The CDR3 protein is CASSESEVLTGQYF. In DNA, the CDR3 is TGTGCCAGCAGTGAGTCAGAAGTTCTAACGGGGCAGTACTTC.

The V gene is TRBV27, the J gene TRBJ1-2; TRBD1 aligns across 7 bases. Germline CDR1 MNHEY, CDR2 SMNVEV (reference sequence). CDR3 length equals 13 residues. V lost 4 bases to trimming and J lost 8 bases; unmatched junction nucleotides: 7. CDR3: CASSSNRGEGYTF. CDR3 nucleotide sequence: TGTGCCAGCAGTTCCAACAGGGGTGAAGGCTACACCTTC.

This clone is a singleton in its sample. V and J are TRBV6-5 and TRBJ2-5; 8 bases align to TRBD2. V lost 5 bases, J lost 2 bases, and 4 bases stayed unmatched. The CDR3 has 14 amino acids. Germline V CDR1 and CDR2: MNHEY, SVGAGI. The CDR3 region is CASSPSSGQETQYF. CDR3 in DNA: TGTGCCAGCAGTCCTTCTAGCGGGCAAGAGACCCAGTACTTC.

Regarding this clone: Other nucleotide sequences from this sample produce the same CDR3. V is TRBV12-5 and J is TRBJ2-1, with D uncertain. Trimming stripped 1 base from V and 6 bases from J, with 4 bases between. The CDR3 length is 12 residues. CDR1 LGHNT and CDR2 FRNRAP come from the germline V gene. In DNA form, the CDR3 reads TGTGCTAGTGGTTTGGGCCTCAATGAGCAGTTCTTC. It codes for CASGLGLNEQFF.

This chain uses TRBV5-1 with TRBJ2-5; tentatively, D is TRBD1 (6 bases). V lost 3 bases, J lost 1 base, and 19 bases lay in between. In germline, CDR1 is SGHRS, CDR2 YFSETQ. CDR3 length equals 17 residues. As DNA, the CDR3 is TGCGCCAGCAGCTCCTATGGGTCACAGGGTGTCCAAGAGACCCAGTACTTC. It translates to CASSSYGSQGVQETQYF.

The chain combines TRBV7-9 with TRBJ2-7; 10 bases match TRBD2. This CDR3 comprises 18 residues. Germline V gives CDR1 SEHNR, CDR2 FQNEAQ (reference sequence). J gave up 0 bases and V 3 bases, and 11 bases lay outside the gene matches. Here the CDR3 DNA reads TGTGCCAGCAGCTTGGTTAGCGGGAGGCTGAGGAGCTCCTACGAGCAGTACTTC. Its protein product is CASSLVSGRLRSSYEQYF.

The chain recombines TRBV11-3 with TRBJ2-3; 7 positions agree with TRBD1. There are 13 residues in the CDR3. V gave up 8 bases and J gave up 2 bases; unmatched junction bases: 4. CDR1 is SGHNT and CDR2 is YENEEA in the germline V gene. This chain's CDR3 is CASGTDTTDTQYF. In nucleotides, the CDR3 is TGTGCCAGCGGGACAGATACCACAGATACGCAGTATTTT.

The chain couples TRBV27 to TRBJ2-2, with D uncertain. Trimming shortened V by 1 base and J by 5 bases, and 8 bases separated the two germline ends. Germline values: CDR1 MNHEY, CDR2 SMNVEV (reference sequence). The CDR3 totals 14 residues. CDR3 sequence (DNA): TGTGCCAGCAGTTTATATGGTAGTACCGGGGAGCTGTTTTTT. Translated: CASSLYGSTGELFF.

This rearrangement joins TRBV9 to TRBJ1-3, with a weak D call TRBD1 (6 bases). The germline V and J ends were trimmed by 1 base and 4 bases, with 9 bases remaining between them. Germline loops: CDR1 SGDLS, CDR2 YYNGEE. The CDR3 is 14 amino acids. The CDR3 loop reads CASSVPGEGNTIYF. Written as DNA, the CDR3 is TGTGCCAGCAGCGTACCAGGGGAGGGAAACACCATATATTTT.

This clone was seen only a few times. The rearrangement links TRBV9 to TRBJ1-5; D is unresolved. This CDR3 comprises 13 residues. Trimming stripped 0 bases from V and 9 bases from J, with 10 bases between. The germline V gene has CDR1 SGDLS and CDR2 YYNGEE. The CDR3 protein is CASSVVSSRPQHF. CDR3 DNA sequence: TGTGCCAGCAGCGTAGTTTCTTCACGGCCCCAGCATTTT.

This sequence joins TRBV27 and TRBJ2-7, with TRBD2 matching over 7 bases. The V segment lost 7 bases and the J segment 3 bases; nucleotides outside the gene matches: 12. There are 15 residues in the CDR3. Germline lookup yields CDR1 MNHEY and CDR2 SMNVEV (reference sequence). DNA of the CDR3: TGTGCCAGCACCACGCTGAACGGACTAGTCTACGAGCAGTACTTC. Translating gives CASTTLNGLVYEQYF.

The chain links TRBV4-1 to TRBJ2-7, with D maybe TRBD2 (6 bases). The V gene lost 4 bases and the J gene lost 6 bases, with 19 bases spanning the gap. The CDR3 contains 15 residues. CDR1 is MGHRA, CDR2 YSYEKL, per germline. CDR3: CASSPPGEGFGEQYF. The CDR3 DNA reads TGCGCCAGCAGCCCACCGGGAGAGGGCTTCGGCGAGCAGTACTTC.

This chain links TRBV29-1 with TRBJ2-7, with 7 bases identical to TRBD1. Germline CDR1 is SQVTM and CDR2 is ANQGSEA. V was pared by 7 bases and J by 3 bases, with 24 bases of the junction left unmatched. The CDR3 runs to 18 residues. CDR3 nucleotides: TGCAGCGCGGTTACACAACACCCCAGGGGGAAAATCATCTACGAGCAGTACTTC. It yields the protein CSAVTQHPRGKIIYEQYF.

The rearrangement joins TRBV6-5 to TRBJ2-7, with D tentatively TRBD2 (5 bases). The CDR3 covers 15 residues. Germline V gene lookup returns CDR1 MNHEY and CDR2 SVGAGI. The V end was cut by 2 bases, the J end by 7 bases, with 18 bases between. DNA of the CDR3: TGTGCCAGCAGTTACGAGAGCGGAACTCCTAGGGAGCAGTACTTC. Protein product: CASSYESGTPREQYF.

V gene TRBV7-3 combines with J gene TRBJ2-7; 8 bases are shared with TRBD2. Germline loops: CDR1 SGHTA, CDR2 FQGTGA. V trimming: 3 bases; J trimming: 2 bases; junction bases outside the gene matches: 9. The CDR3 totals 16 residues. The CDR3 loop reads CASSFQGGRLTYEQYF. The CDR3, as DNA: TGTGCCAGCAGCTTTCAGGGCGGGAGGCTAACCTACGAGCAGTACTTC.

This clone has a handful of counts. The rearrangement uses TRBV25-1 and TRBJ1-1; D is uncertain. Germline V gives CDR1 MGHDK, CDR2 SYGVNS. The CDR3 runs 13 residues. V lost 7 bases and J lost 2, with 11 bases in between. The CDR3 bases are TGTGCCAGCACTCAGGCCTCAAACACTGAAGCTTTCTTT. Translating gives CASTQASNTEAFF.

This chain connects TRBV4-3 to TRBJ2-7, with TRBD1 identical over 9 bases. CDR3 length equals 15 residues. CDR1 and CDR2 (germline): LGHNA, YSLEER. Trimming removed 5 bases from V and 3 bases from J; junction bases left unmatched: 8. CDR3 nucleotides: TGCGCCAGCAGCGTAGGACGGACAGGGGTCTACGAGCAGTACTTC. Its protein product is CASSVGRTGVYEQYF.

With regard to this clone: Other DNA sequences within the sample encode an identical CDR3. J is TRBJ2-1 and V is TRBV28, with D possibly matching TRBD2 (6 bases). Germline values: CDR1 MDHEN, CDR2 SYDVKM. This CDR3 region has 15 residues. The germline V and J ends were trimmed by 1 base and 0 bases, with 7 bases remaining between them. The CDR3 loop is CASSLSGVSYNEQFF. The CDR3 DNA reads as TGTGCCAGCAGTTTATCGGGAGTCTCCTACAATGAGCAGTTCTTC.

This chain joins TRBV27 and TRBJ1-5; D unclear. Germline lookup yields CDR1 MNHEY and CDR2 SMNVEV (reference sequence). Trimming shortened V by 1 base and J by 5 bases, and 6 bases separated the two germline ends. CDR3 length equals 13 residues. DNA of the CDR3: TGTGCCAGCAGTTTATTTGGCCATCAGCCCCAGCATTTT. This gives the protein CASSLFGHQPQHF.